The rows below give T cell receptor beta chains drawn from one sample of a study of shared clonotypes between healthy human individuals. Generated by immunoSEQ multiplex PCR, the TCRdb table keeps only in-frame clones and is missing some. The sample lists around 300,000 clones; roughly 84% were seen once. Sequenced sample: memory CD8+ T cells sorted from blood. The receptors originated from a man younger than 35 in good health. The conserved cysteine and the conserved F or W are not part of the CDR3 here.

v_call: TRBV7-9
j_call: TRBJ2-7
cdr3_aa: ASSSARGVGYEQY

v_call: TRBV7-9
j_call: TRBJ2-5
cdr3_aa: ASSQDRVEGETQY

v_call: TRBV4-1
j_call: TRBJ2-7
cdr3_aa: ASSQGIWSYEQY

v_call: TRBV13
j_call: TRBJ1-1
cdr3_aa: ASSAHGENTEAF

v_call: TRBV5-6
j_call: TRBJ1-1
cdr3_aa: ASSLARWKTEAF

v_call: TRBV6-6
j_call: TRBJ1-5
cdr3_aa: ASSYTGTGAQPQH

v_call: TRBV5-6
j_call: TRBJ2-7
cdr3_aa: ASSDRGRSYEQY

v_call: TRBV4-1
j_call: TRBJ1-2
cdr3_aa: ASSQVGDTLGNYGYT

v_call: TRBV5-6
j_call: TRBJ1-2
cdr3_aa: ASSLEGDYGYT

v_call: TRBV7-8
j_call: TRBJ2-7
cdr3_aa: ASSLTQQGGEQY

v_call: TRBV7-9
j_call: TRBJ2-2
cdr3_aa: ASSSLDRGPGELF

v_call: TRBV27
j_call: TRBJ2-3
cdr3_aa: ASRGPFPPTDTQY

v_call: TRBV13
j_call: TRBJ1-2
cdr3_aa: ASSLGDAYYGYT

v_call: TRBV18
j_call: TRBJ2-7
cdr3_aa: ASSPEEGRGIYEQY

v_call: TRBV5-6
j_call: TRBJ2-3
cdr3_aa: ASTLGDRGTDTQY

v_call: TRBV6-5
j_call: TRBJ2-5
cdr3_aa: ASGTGDQETQY

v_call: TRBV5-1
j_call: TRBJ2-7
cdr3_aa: ASSWGPSYEQY

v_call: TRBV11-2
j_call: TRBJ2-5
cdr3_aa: ASSTTGETQY

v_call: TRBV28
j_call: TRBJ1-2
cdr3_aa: ASSLSNRAYGYT

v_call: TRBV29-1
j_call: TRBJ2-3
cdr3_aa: SVEQSTDTQY

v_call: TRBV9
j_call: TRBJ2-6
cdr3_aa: ASSDPGQGSGANVLT

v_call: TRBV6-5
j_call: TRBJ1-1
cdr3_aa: ASSWGQGAGKTEAF

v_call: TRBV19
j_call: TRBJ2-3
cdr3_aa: ASSSLVAERGADTQY

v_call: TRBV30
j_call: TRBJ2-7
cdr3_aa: ACHDTSSSYEQY

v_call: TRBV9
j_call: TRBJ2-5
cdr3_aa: ASSVSYKTPGARETQY

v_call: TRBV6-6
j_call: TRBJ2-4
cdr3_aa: ASEVGNIQY

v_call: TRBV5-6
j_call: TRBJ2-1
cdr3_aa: ASSPLGENNEQF

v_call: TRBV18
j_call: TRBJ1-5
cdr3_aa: ASSGNSNQPQH

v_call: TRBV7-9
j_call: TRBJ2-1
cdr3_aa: ASSPGLAGGSYNEQF

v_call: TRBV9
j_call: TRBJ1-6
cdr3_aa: ASSAIAGNSPLH

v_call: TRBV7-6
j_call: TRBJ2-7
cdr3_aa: ASSSLAGEFYEQY

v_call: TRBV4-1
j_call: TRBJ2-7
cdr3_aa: ASSQVRATYEQY

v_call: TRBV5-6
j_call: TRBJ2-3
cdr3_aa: ASSPGLSTDTQY

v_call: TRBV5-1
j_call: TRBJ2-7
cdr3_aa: ASSAIGTGLHEQY

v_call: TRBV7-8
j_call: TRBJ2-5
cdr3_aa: ASSLKRDYGRETQY

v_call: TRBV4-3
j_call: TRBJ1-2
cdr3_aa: ASSQEWAQIANYGYT

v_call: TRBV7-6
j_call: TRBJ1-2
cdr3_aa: ASSLAGAASYGYT

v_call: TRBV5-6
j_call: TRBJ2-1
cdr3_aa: ASSLAREQF

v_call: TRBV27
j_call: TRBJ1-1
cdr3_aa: ASSSGDRTEAF

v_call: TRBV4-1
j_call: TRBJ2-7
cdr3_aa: ASSQRTGSYEQY

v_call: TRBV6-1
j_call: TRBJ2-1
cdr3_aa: ANGDRGSYNEQF

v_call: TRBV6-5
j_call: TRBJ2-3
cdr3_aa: ASRIPGSTDTQY

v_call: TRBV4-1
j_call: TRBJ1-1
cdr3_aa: ASSQFPAPNTEAF

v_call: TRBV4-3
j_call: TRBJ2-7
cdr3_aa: ASSQDQGENYEQY

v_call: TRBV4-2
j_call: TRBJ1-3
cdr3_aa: ASSHFWEGYSGNTIY

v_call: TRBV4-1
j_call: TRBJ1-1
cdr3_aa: ASSRTITGTTTEAF

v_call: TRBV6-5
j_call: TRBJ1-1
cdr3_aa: ASSYSGRGSEAF

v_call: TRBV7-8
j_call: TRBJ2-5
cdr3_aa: ASRSKSRPRSRPQY

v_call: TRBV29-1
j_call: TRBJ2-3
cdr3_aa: SVELWTASFTDTQY

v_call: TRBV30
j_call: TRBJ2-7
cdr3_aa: ALDRALYEQY